This T cell receptor (beta chain) was sequenced in a study of PD-L1 blockade in urothelial cancer. Study summary: Specimens of blood held a median count of roughly 150,000 T cells.

Study conclusions and caveats: Below-median pretreatment blood TCR clonality predicted better survival. Tumor-associated TCR clones expanded more in blood at 3 weeks in patients with durable benefit.

The assay was immunoSEQ multiplex PCR, and TCRdb's table has in-frame clones only and misses some. The sample carries 85,000 to 90,000 clones, roughly 90% recorded once. Disease in patients was locally advanced or metastatic urothelial carcinoma. For this clone: No antigen is known for it.

The germline V and J ends were trimmed by 4 bases and 4 bases, with 11 bases remaining between them. This CDR3 is 14 amino acids long. Germline CDR1 is GTSNPN and CDR2 is SVGIG (reference sequence). The receptor's source is a man aged 55 to 70 with urothelial cancer. The starting material was PBMCs, obtained around atezolizumab (anti-PD-L1) treatment. The rearrangement joins TRBV30 to TRBJ2-6; D is possibly TRBD2 (6 bases). For the CDR3, the DNA is TGTGCCTGGAAGCTGGGAGGAGGGGCCAACGTCCTGACTTTC. It encodes CAWKLGGGANVLTF.